This is a list of T cell receptor beta chains from one sample in a study of PD-1 blockade in mismatch repair-deficient tumors. Assay: immunoSEQ multiplex PCR; the TCRdb copy retains only in-frame clones and omits some. The repertoire holds about 68,000 clones, around 73% seen once, with 4.5% to 7% in the top ten. The sequencing used peripheral blood, collected 2 weeks after starting pembrolizumab. These receptors were taken from an adult with mismatch repair-deficient cancer. The CDR3 runs from the conserved cysteine through the conserved F or W. D genes are given only for firm matches. Expanded clones are given a class, and other clones once, few, many or no size at all.

J: TRBJ2-3; D: -; V: TRBV27; size: once; CDR3: CASSPTDTQYF; DNA: TGTGCCAGCAGTCCCACAGATACGCAGTATTTT
J: TRBJ1-4; D: -; V: TRBV7-2; size: -; CDR3: CASSPPDSNEKLFF; DNA: TGTGCCAGCAGCCCCCCGGACAGTAATGAAAAACTGTTTTTT
J: TRBJ1-1; D: -; V: TRBV19; size: -; CDR3: CATRLKELNTEAFF; DNA: TGTGCCACCCGGTTGAAGGAATTGAACACTGAAGCTTTCTTT
J: TRBJ2-3; D: TRBD1; V: TRBV5-1; size: -; CDR3: CASSFSMGTEYTDTQYF; DNA: TGCGCCAGCAGCTTCTCCATGGGGACAGAGTACACAGATACGCAGTATTTT
J: TRBJ2-1; D: TRBD1; V: TRBV10-3; size: -; CDR3: CAINQAGGFNEQFF; DNA: TGTGCCATCAACCAAGCAGGGGGATTCAATGAGCAGTTCTTC
J: TRBJ2-2; D: TRBD2; V: TRBV5-1; size: -; CDR3: CASSRYSSGRASGELFF; DNA: TGCGCCAGCAGCCGGTACTCTAGCGGGAGGGCCTCCGGGGAGCTGTTTTTT
J: TRBJ1-5; D: -; V: TRBV7-8; size: -; CDR3: CASSEGGKGNQPQHF; DNA: TGTGCCAGCAGCGAGGGGGGTAAGGGGAATCAGCCCCAGCATTTT
J: TRBJ2-1; D: TRBD2; V: TRBV28; size: -; CDR3: CASSLAGVSYNEQFF; DNA: TGTGCCAGCAGCCTAGCGGGAGTATCCTACAATGAGCAGTTCTTC
J: TRBJ2-5; D: -; V: TRBV6-1; size: -; CDR3: CASTLSLGETQYF; DNA: TGTGCCAGCACACTTTCGTTGGGAGAGACCCAGTACTTC
J: TRBJ1-3; D: TRBD1; V: TRBV29-1; size: -; CDR3: CSGGGGGDGNTIYF; DNA: TGCAGCGGTGGAGGAGGGGGCGATGGAAACACCATATATTTT
J: TRBJ2-7; D: TRBD2; V: TRBV7-9; size: -; CDR3: CASSFLGSGTYEQYF; DNA: TGTGCCAGCAGCTTCCTAGGGAGCGGGACCTACGAGCAGTACTTC
J: TRBJ1-1; D: -; V: TRBV7-8; size: -; CDR3: CASGTFSTEAFF; DNA: TGTGCCAGTGGGACGTTCTCCACTGAAGCTTTCTTT
J: TRBJ2-5; D: -; V: TRBV6-5; size: -; CDR3: CASSYSTNYQETQYF; DNA: TGTGCCAGCAGTTACTCGACCAATTACCAAGAGACCCAGTACTTC
J: TRBJ2-7; D: -; V: TRBV2; size: -; CDR3: CASRLDGYEQYF; DNA: TGTGCCAGCAGACTTGACGGCTACGAGCAGTACTTC
J: TRBJ2-1; D: -; V: TRBV11-1; size: -; CDR3: CASSSQAGYNEQFF; DNA: TGTGCCAGCAGCTCCCAGGCGGGTTACAATGAGCAGTTCTTC
J: TRBJ2-7; D: TRBD1; V: TRBV10-3; size: -; CDR3: CAISGTGDEQYF; DNA: TGTGCCATCAGTGGGACAGGGGACGAGCAGTACTTC
J: TRBJ1-1; D: TRBD1; V: TRBV11-2; size: -; CDR3: CASSSYRWTGGDTEAFF; DNA: TGTGCCAGCAGCTCCTATCGATGGACAGGAGGGGACACTGAAGCTTTCTTT
J: TRBJ1-3; D: -; V: TRBV7-6; size: few; CDR3: CASSPGRVDGNTIYF; DNA: TGTGCCAGCAGCCCCGGGAGGGTGGACGGAAACACCATATATTTT
J: TRBJ1-1; D: -; V: TRBV9; size: -; CDR3: CASSVFAGGGNEAFF; DNA: TGTGCCAGCAGCGTCTTTGCGGGCGGAGGGAATGAAGCTTTCTTT
J: TRBJ2-7; D: TRBD2; V: TRBV14; size: -; CDR3: CASSQVAGSSYEQYF; DNA: TGTGCCAGCAGCCAAGTAGCGGGGTCCTCCTACGAGCAGTACTTC
J: TRBJ1-4; D: TRBD1; V: TRBV7-9; size: -; CDR3: CASRPVQGSNEKLFF; DNA: TGTGCCAGCAGACCCGTACAGGGGTCGAATGAAAAACTGTTTTTT
J: TRBJ1-4; D: -; V: TRBV5-1; size: few; CDR3: CASSLGRVNEKLFF; DNA: TGCGCCAGCAGCTTGGGACGGGTTAATGAAAAACTGTTTTTT
J: TRBJ2-5; D: -; V: TRBV11-2; size: -; CDR3: CASSFPGTSETQYF; DNA: TGTGCCAGCAGCTTTCCAGGGACTTCAGAGACCCAGTACTTC
J: TRBJ2-5; D: -; V: TRBV20-1; size: -; CDR3: CSIRRGETQYF; DNA: TGCAGCATACGGAGGGGAGAGACCCAGTACTTC
J: TRBJ1-2; D: TRBD1; V: TRBV13; size: -; CDR3: CASSQTGVPYGYTF; DNA: TGTGCCAGCAGCCAGACAGGGGTGCCCTATGGCTACACCTTC
J: TRBJ2-5; D: TRBD2; V: TRBV30; size: few; CDR3: CAWRISGSETQYF; DNA: TGTGCCTGGAGGATTAGCGGGAGTGAGACCCAGTACTTC
J: TRBJ1-1; D: -; V: TRBV18; size: -; CDR3: CASSPGMNTEAFF; DNA: TGTGCCAGCTCCCCGGGGATGAACACTGAAGCTTTCTTT
J: TRBJ2-6; D: -; V: TRBV21-1; size: few; CDR3: CASKPLARTGANVLTF; DNA: TGTGCCAGCAAACCACTAGCTCGAACTGGGGCCAACGTCCTGACTTTC
J: TRBJ2-3; D: TRBD1; V: TRBV6-1; size: -; CDR3: CASSADRGRDTDTQYF; DNA: TGTGCCAGCAGTGCGGACAGGGGGCGTGACACAGATACGCAGTATTTT
J: TRBJ2-2; D: TRBD2; V: TRBV2; size: -; CDR3: CASSEIPSGSSGELFF; DNA: TGTGCCAGCAGTGAAATCCCTAGCGGGAGTTCGGGGGAGCTGTTTTTT
J: TRBJ1-2; D: -; V: TRBV7-3; size: -; CDR3: CASSSLGGGNYGYTF; DNA: TGTGCCAGCAGCTCCCTCGGGGGAGGTAACTATGGCTACACCTTC
J: TRBJ2-1; D: TRBD2; V: TRBV7-9; size: few; CDR3: CASSPGGRGEQFF; DNA: TGTGCCAGCAGCCCGGGCGGGAGAGGTGAGCAGTTCTTC
J: TRBJ2-7; D: TRBD1; V: TRBV6-1; size: -; CDR3: CASSTGQGAPYEQYF; DNA: TGTGCCAGCAGTACGGGACAGGGGGCGCCCTACGAGCAGTACTTC
J: TRBJ2-1; D: -; V: TRBV12-5; size: once; CDR3: CASGLVDGTSYNEQFF; DNA: TGTGCTAGTGGTTTGGTAGACGGGACTTCGTACAATGAGCAGTTCTTC
J: TRBJ1-3; D: -; V: TRBV18; size: -; CDR3: CASSSAALTASGNTIYF; DNA: TGTGCCAGCTCAAGTGCCGCGTTGACAGCCTCTGGAAACACCATATATTTT
J: TRBJ2-7; D: -; V: TRBV7-6; size: -; CDR3: CASSSGGHVAEQYF; DNA: TGTGCCAGCAGCTCCGGGGGACACGTAGCCGAGCAGTACTTC
J: TRBJ1-1; D: -; V: TRBV19; size: -; CDR3: CASRGDGVGNTEAFF; DNA: TGTGCCAGTAGGGGGGACGGAGTAGGGAACACTGAAGCTTTCTTT
J: TRBJ1-3; D: -; V: TRBV6-5; size: -; CDR3: CASSYGLDIYF; DNA: TGTGCCAGCAGTTACGGCCTCGACATATATTTT
J: TRBJ2-7; D: TRBD1; V: TRBV27; size: -; CDR3: CASSLFGGQGRFWVYEQYF; DNA: TGTGCCAGCAGTTTATTTGGTGGACAGGGTCGTTTTTGGGTGTACGAGCAGTACTTC
J: TRBJ1-1; D: -; V: TRBV7-8; size: -; CDR3: CASSLEGQEAFF; DNA: TGTGCCAGCAGCTTAGAAGGGCAGGAAGCTTTCTTT
J: TRBJ2-5; D: -; V: TRBV19; size: -; CDR3: CATTRQETQYF; DNA: TGTGCCACCACTAGGCAAGAGACCCAGTACTTC
J: TRBJ1-2; D: -; V: TRBV2; size: -; CDR3: CASGERAAKSYGYTF; DNA: TGTGCCAGCGGGGAGAGAGCAGCCAAATCCTATGGCTACACCTTC